These 5 T cell receptor beta chains were sequenced from one sample in a study of cytomegalovirus exposure and HLA in healthy donors. Amplification used 60 Vbeta primers and 13 Jbeta primers. Profiling relied on immunoSEQ multiplex PCR, and the TCRdb table lists in-frame clones only, not all of them. The sample carries some 190,000 clones, 75% to 90% recorded once. The specimen sequenced was PBMCs. All receptors derive from a man in his thirties or forties in good health and CMV-seronegative.

The chain is built from TRBV7-9 and TRBJ1-5, with D possibly matching TRBD1 (5 bases). The germline V gene encodes CDR1 SEHNR and CDR2 FQNEAQ (reference sequence). The CDR3 extends over 15 amino acids. Deletions cut 8 bases from V and 2 bases from J, with 16 bases between. The CDR3 nucleotides read TGTGCCAGCTCCGGGGAGGGGATTCGCAATCAGCCCCAGCATTTT. It is translated as CASSGEGIRNQPQHF.

This clone was counted a single time. The gene calls are TRBV6-5 and TRBJ2-2, with D perhaps matching TRBD1 (5 bases). This CDR3 has 15 amino acids. Germline V CDR1 and CDR2: MNHEY, SVGAGI. The ends were cut back, 2 bases at V and 3 bases at J, with 10 bases in the middle. The DNA for the CDR3 is TGTGCCAGCAGTTACGGGCAGGGCCACACCGGGGAGCTGTTTTTT. It codes for CASSYGQGHTGELFF.

CDR3 amino acids: CASSLWGGTGSNYGYTF. CDR3 DNA: TGTGCCAGCAGTTTATGGGGGGGGACAGGCTCTAACTATGGCTACACCTTC. V gene TRBV28 combines with J gene TRBJ1-2; 8 bases match TRBD1. Germline-derived CDR1 and CDR2 are MDHEN and SYDVKM. Trimming cost V 0 bases and J 0 bases; bases outside gene matches: 6. The CDR3 contains 17 residues.

The CDR3 loop is CASSIVAGAHNEQFF. CDR3 DNA sequence: TGTGCCAGTAGTATTGTAGCGGGGGCCCACAATGAGCAGTTCTTC. This chain connects TRBV19 to TRBJ2-1; 9 positions match TRBD2. Losses at the gene ends were 3 bases for V and 5 bases for J; bases not matched to a gene: 5. From germline, CDR1 is LNHDA and CDR2 SQIVND (reference sequence). The CDR3 totals 15 residues.

The rearrangement uses TRBV4-2 and TRBJ2-5; D unresolved. The J call may be mistaken, given a closer DNA end match to TRBJ2-7. CDR1 and CDR2 from the germline V gene are LGHNA and YNFKEQ. The CDR3 is made up of 14 amino acids. CDR3 bases: TGTGCCAGCAGCCCCAACCTAGGATCCTACGAGCAGTACTTC. Its protein product is CASSPNLGSYEQYF.